What follows are 18 T cell receptor beta chains derived from one specimen sequenced in a study of T cells in women clearing cervical HPV infection. Sequenced by immunoSEQ multiplex PCR; TCRdb stores in-frame clones only, minus some. The specimen's table records around 19,000 clones. Sequencing was done on a sample of blood buffy coat. These receptors originate from a woman between 18 and 70 years old with a cervical HPV16 infection that either progressed to CIN3+ or cleared (not recorded which).

On this clone itself: With the read ending 3 residues before the CDR3 end, the germline J gene is used to fill in that end. This rearrangement joins TRBV5-5 to TRBJ1-1; D is perhaps TRBD1 (5 bases). With 3 bases removed from V and 1 base from J, the gap between germline ends came to 7 bases. Germline V gene sequence: CDR1 SGHKS, CDR2 YYEKEE (reference sequence). The CDR3 is 13 amino acids. The CDR3 reads CASSWGRNTEAFF. The sequenced part of the CDR3 DNA is TGTGCCAGCAGCTGGGGCAGGAACACTGAA.

Notes on this clone: The read is 3 residues too short to cover the CDR3 end, so that end is filled in from the germline J gene. The rearrangement uses TRBV20-1 and TRBJ1-4, with TRBD1 identical over 8 bases. Germline V gene data show CDR1 as DFQATT and CDR2 as SNEGSKA (reference sequence). This CDR3 is built from 15 residues. Germline trimming cut 5 bases from V and 5 bases from J; bases unmatched to any gene: 10. The CDR3 reads CSARGSQGENEKLFF. The sequenced part of the CDR3 DNA is TGCAGTGCTCGGGGGTCACAGGGGGAGAATGAAAAA.

A word on this clone: The CDR3 is cut off 3 residues early in the read; its end comes from the germline J gene. This sequence joins TRBV12-5 and TRBJ2-1; 10 bases map to TRBD2. The V gene end was trimmed by 4 bases and the J gene end by 7 bases; junction bases not matched to a gene: 7. Per germline, CDR1 LGHNT and CDR2 FRNRAP. CDR3 size: 15 residues. The part of the CDR3 DNA that was read is TGTGCTAGTGGTTGGAGCGGGGGGGAGAGGAATGAG. Protein: CASGWSGGERNE. The CDR3 reads in full as CASGWSGGERNEQFF.

Points on this clone: The CDR3 goes on 3 residues after the read ends, and that part is filled in from the germline J gene. V and J are TRBV20-1 and TRBJ1-5, with D perhaps TRBD1 (6 bases). The CDR3 consists of 15 residues. V was cut by 4 bases and J by 0 bases, with 13 bases left in between. CDR1 DFQATT and CDR2 SNEGSKA come from the germline V gene (reference sequence). The CDR3 region is CSAKDRKYSNQPQHF. The DNA read from the CDR3 is TGCAGTGCTAAAGACAGGAAATATAGCAATCAGCCC.

Comment on this clone: The CDR3 is cut off 3 residues early in the read; its end comes from the germline J gene. V gene TRBV7-8 combines with J gene TRBJ2-1; no reliable D call. V lost 1 base, J lost 5 bases, and 6 bases lay in between. The CDR3 extends over 13 amino acids. Germline V lookup: CDR1 SGHVS, CDR2 FQNEAQ. The CDR3 loop is CASSLGQNNEQFF. The sequenced CDR3 bases are TGTGCCAGCAGCTTAGGCCAGAACAATGAG.

In regard to this clone: At one end, the junction sequence differs from germline, possibly due to a read error. The CDR3 here is CASSSTETQYF. CDR3 DNA, as far as it was read: TGTGCCAGCAGCTCCACAGAGACG. The chain joins TRBV7-9 to TRBJ2-3, with no clear D. The read gets to within 3 residues of the CDR3 end, and the germline J gene fills in the rest. Germline values: CDR1 SEHNR, CDR2 FQNEAQ (reference sequence). The CDR3 loop spans 11 amino acids.

As regards this clone: Read data end 3 residues before the CDR3 end; the end is taken from the germline J gene. The V gene is TRBV11-2, the J gene TRBJ1-1; possible D gene TRBD1, 6 bases. Trimming stripped 1 base from V and 1 base from J, with 10 bases between. This CDR3 has 15 amino acids. Germline-derived CDR1 and CDR2 are SGHAT and FQNNGV. CDR3 loop: CASSLVQGPNTEAFF. Partial CDR3 DNA: TGTGCCAGCAGCTTAGTACAGGGACCGAACACTGAA. The whole variable domain, remainder taken from reference TRBV11-2 and TRBJ1-1, is EAGVAQSPRYKIIEKRQSVAFWCNPISGHATLYWYQQILGQGPKLLIQFQNNGVVDDSQLPKDRFSAERLKGVDSTLKIQPAKLEDSAVYLCASSLVQGPNTEAFFGQGTRLTVV.

The CDR3 region is CASSHGLETDTQYF. Incomplete CDR3 DNA: TGCGCCAGCAGCCACGGACTCGAAACAGATACG. The V call is TRBV5-1, the J call TRBJ2-3; a weak D match, TRBD2 (5 bases). The read terminates 3 residues before the CDR3 end, so the remaining end is supplied by the germline J gene. The CDR3 has 14 residues. Trimming removed 4 bases at V and 3 bases at J, with 12 bases between. CDR1 is SGHRS, CDR2 YFSETQ, per germline.

Worth noting for this clone: The read ends 3 residues shy of where the CDR3 ends; the end is completed using the germline J gene. This chain joins TRBV9 and TRBJ2-3; D not resolved. V lost 0 bases, J lost 6 bases, and 11 bases lay in between. The CDR3 totals 14 residues. Germline V gives CDR1 SGDLS, CDR2 YYNGEE. CDR3 bases read: TGTGCCAGCAGCGTAGATCCAACTCCCGATACG. Residues: CASSVDPTPDT. The whole CDR3 region reads CASSVDPTPDTQYF.

As for this clone: Read coverage stops 3 residues before the CDR3 terminus; the germline J gene supplies the remainder. The V gene is TRBV4-2, the J gene TRBJ2-7; maybe TRBD1 (5 bases). The CDR3 has 15 residues. V was shortened by 4 bases and J by 2 bases, with 15 bases between the two germline ends. Germline V CDR1 and CDR2: LGHNA, YNFKEQ. CDR3 amino acids: CASSPTLTGPYEQYF. The covered CDR3 bases are TGTGCCAGCAGCCCTACCCTCACAGGACCCTACGAG.

Measured by frequency, this clone is medium-sized. The observed sequence ends 3 residues before the CDR3 terminus, with the missing tail filled in from the germline J gene. This sequence joins TRBV6-2 or TRBV6-3 and TRBJ2-3; 12 bases match TRBD2. The germline CDR1 and CDR2 sequences are MNHEY and SVGEGT. CDR3 length equals 16 residues. V shed 4 bases, J shed 5 bases, and the junction held 7 bases outside the gene matches. CDR3: CASSSRLAGVGDTQYF. The CDR3 DNA, read in part, is TGTGCCAGCAGTTCACGACTAGCGGGGGTTGGAGATACG.

CDR3 sequence reads: CASSPSDRYNSPLHF. The DNA read from the CDR3 is TGTGCCAGCTCACCATCGGACAGGTATAATTCACCC. V gene TRBV18 combines with J gene TRBJ1-6; TRBD1 aligns across 7 bases. The read is 3 residues too short to cover the CDR3 end, so that end is filled in from the germline J gene. This CDR3 has 15 residues. Germline lookup yields CDR1 KGHSH and CDR2 LQKENI. V shed 2 bases, J shed 4 bases, and the junction held 2 bases outside the gene matches.

A note on this clone: The observed sequence ends 3 residues before the CDR3 terminus, with the missing tail filled in from the germline J gene. The rearrangement links TRBV5-1 to TRBJ2-5; TRBD1 is a possible D gene (5 bases). Trimming took off 0 bases at V and 3 bases at J, with 12 bases between the two ends. The CDR3 length is 15 residues. Germline V CDR1 and CDR2: SGHRS, YFSETQ. The CDR3 region is CASSLVGAVEETQYF. Partial CDR3 DNA: TGCGCCAGCAGCTTGGTAGGGGCAGTCGAAGAGACC.

On this clone: The read terminates 3 residues ahead of where the CDR3 ends, so the germline J gene completes it. The chain links TRBV20-1 to TRBJ1-6, with D tentatively TRBD1 (5 bases). Germline loops: CDR1 DFQATT, CDR2 SNEGSKA (reference sequence). CDR3 size: 16 residues. The V end was cut by 0 bases, the J end by 0 bases, with 9 bases between. The CDR3 bases that were read are TGCAGTGCTAGAGATTCAGGGAGCTCCTATAATTCACCC. Translating gives CSARDSGSSYNSP. The whole CDR3 reads CSARDSGSSYNSPLHF.

Comments on this clone: At one boundary the junction diverges from the germline segment, which might be a read error. The missing CDR3 end, 3 residues past where the read stops, is filled in from the germline J gene. The chain uses TRBV4-2 and TRBJ1-5; perhaps TRBD1 as D (5 bases). Germline values: CDR1 LGHNA, CDR2 YNFKEQ. There are 14 residues in the CDR3. CDR3 DNA (partial): TGCGCCAGCAGCCAAGGAGCGGGGCAACAGCCC. Its protein product is CASSQGAGQQP. The CDR3 as a whole reads CASSQGAGQQPQHF.

As regards this clone: The sequenced fragment ends 3 residues before the CDR3 boundary, so the rest is inferred from the germline J gene. This chain connects TRBV11-2 to TRBJ2-7; 7 bases match TRBD2. CDR1 and CDR2 (germline): SGHAT, FQNNGV. CDR3 length: 15 residues. V shed 5 bases, J shed 1 base, and the junction held 8 bases outside the gene matches. The covered CDR3 bases are TGTGCCAGCAGCCCGTGGGGGGGAGAGTCCTACGAG. Its protein is CASSPWGGESYE. The CDR3 reads in full as CASSPWGGESYEQYF. Full variable domain (missing parts from reference TRBV11-2 and TRBJ2-7): EAGVAQSPRYKIIEKRQSVAFWCNPISGHATLYWYQQILGQGPKLLIQFQNNGVVDDSQLPKDRFSAERLKGVDSTLKIQPAKLEDSAVYLCASSPWGGESYEQYFGPGTRLTVT.

Worth noting for this clone: The read falls 3 residues short of the CDR3 end, and the missing part is taken from the germline J gene. The chain employs TRBV12-3 or TRBV12-4 and TRBJ2-2; 12 positions match TRBD2. CDR3 length: 16 amino acids. The junction had 6 bases not matched to a gene; V was cut back by 2 bases and J by 8 bases. CDR3 DNA, as far as it was read: TGTGCCAGCAGTTTAAAACTAGCGGGGGGATCTGGGGAG. It translates to CASSLKLAGGSGE. Given in full, the CDR3 is CASSLKLAGGSGELFF.

CDR3 DNA (partial): TGTGCCTGGAGTATAGGGGATGGGCAGCCC. Residues: CAWSIGDGQP. The CDR3, in full, reads CAWSIGDGQPQHF. The rearrangement joins TRBV30 to TRBJ1-5, with D perhaps TRBD1 (5 bases). The missing CDR3 end, 3 residues past where the read stops, is filled in from the germline J gene. The CDR3 is 13 residues long. Germline V gene lookup returns CDR1 GTSNPN and CDR2 SVGIG (reference sequence). V was shortened by 2 bases and J by 7 bases, with 12 bases between the two germline ends.